The present entry profiles one T cell receptor beta chain with its context. Its antigen is not identified. The data were obtained in a study of T cells in localized non-small cell lung cancer. Study results and limitations: Analysis by sequencing included only one tumor region, so heterogeneity remains possible. Uninvolved adjacent lung, not tumor, had the highest T cell clonality. Higher adjacent-lung clonality was associated with shorter survival. Adjacent lung held a median around 60 of the top 100 tumor clones.

Germline assignment: CDR1 MDHEN and CDR2 SYDVKM. Trimming removed 4 bases at V and 3 bases at J, with 19 bases between. This CDR3 is 16 amino acids long. Repertoires were generated with immunoSEQ multiplex PCR, while TCRdb's copy carries only in-frame clones and drops some. The table has approximately 4,800 clones, around 30% seen once. Sequencing used lung tumor tissue, obtained before any cancer treatment. The sequence came from a male donor at least 60 years old with stage III lung adenocarcinoma. The chain combines TRBV28 with TRBJ2-7, with D possibly TRBD1 on 6 matching bases. The CDR3 nucleotides are TGTGCCAGCAGTTCCCCCGAGGGGGTCGGAGACTACGAGCAGTACTTC. Amino acid sequence: CASSSPEGVGDYEQYF.